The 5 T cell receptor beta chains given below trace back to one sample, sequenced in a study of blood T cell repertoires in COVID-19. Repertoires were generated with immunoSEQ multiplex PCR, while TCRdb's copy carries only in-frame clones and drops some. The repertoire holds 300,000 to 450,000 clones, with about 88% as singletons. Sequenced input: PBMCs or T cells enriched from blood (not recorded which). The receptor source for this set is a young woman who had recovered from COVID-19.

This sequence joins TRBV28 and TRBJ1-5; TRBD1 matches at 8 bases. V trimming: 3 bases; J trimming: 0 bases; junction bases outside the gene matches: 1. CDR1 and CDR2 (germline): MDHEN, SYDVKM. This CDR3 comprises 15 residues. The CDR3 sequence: CASSLGQASNQPQHF. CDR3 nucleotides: TGTGCCAGCAGTTTGGGACAGGCTAGCAATCAGCCCCAGCATTTT.

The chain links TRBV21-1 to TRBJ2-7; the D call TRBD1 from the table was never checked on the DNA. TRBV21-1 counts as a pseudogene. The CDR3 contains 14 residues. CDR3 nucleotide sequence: TGTGCCAGCAGCAAAGAAGGGGGAGTTGGCGAGCAGTACTTC. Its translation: CASSKEGGVGEQYF.

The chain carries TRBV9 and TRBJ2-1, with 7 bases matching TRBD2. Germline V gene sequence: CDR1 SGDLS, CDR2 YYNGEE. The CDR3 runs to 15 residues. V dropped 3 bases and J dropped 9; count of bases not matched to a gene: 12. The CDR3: CASSGRASGVIEQFF. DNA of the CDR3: TGTGCCAGCAGCGGCAGGGCCAGCGGGGTTATTGAGCAGTTCTTC.

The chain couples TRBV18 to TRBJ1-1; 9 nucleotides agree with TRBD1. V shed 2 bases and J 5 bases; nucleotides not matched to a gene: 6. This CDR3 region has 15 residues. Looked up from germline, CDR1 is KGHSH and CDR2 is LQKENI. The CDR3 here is CASSPSRTGETEAFF. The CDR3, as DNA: TGTGCCAGCTCACCATCTAGGACAGGGGAGACTGAAGCTTTCTTT.

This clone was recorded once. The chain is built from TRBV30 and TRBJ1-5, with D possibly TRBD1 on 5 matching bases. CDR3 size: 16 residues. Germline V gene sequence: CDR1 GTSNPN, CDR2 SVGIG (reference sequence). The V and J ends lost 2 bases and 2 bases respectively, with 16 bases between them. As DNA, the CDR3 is TGTGCCTGGAGTTTACCTTCTCCGGGGGGCAATCAGCCCCAGCATTTT. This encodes CAWSLPSPGGNQPQHF.